The clone carrying this TCR beta chain has just a few counts. Its antigen is still unknown. The analysis combined second doses at about 4 or about 12 weeks. This entry belongs to a study of T cell responses to AZD1222 COVID-19 vaccine. CDR3 length: 15 amino acids. CDR1 and CDR2 (germline): SGHRS, YFSETQ. The V gene lost 0 bases and the J gene lost 6 bases, with 15 bases spanning the gap. Study-wide results and limits: Vaccination with two AZD1222 doses was followed by a rise in Spike-specific TCR breadth and depth. Seropositivity was recorded at baseline in only 6 or 7 AZD1222 recipients.

Clones were sequenced by immunoSEQ multiplex PCR, and TCRdb holds only the in-frame ones, with some missing. The sample contains some 110,000 clones, 75% to 90% of which appear only once. The TCR comes from an adult who received the AZD1222 COVID-19 vaccine. This chain joins TRBV5-1 and TRBJ2-5, with D possibly TRBD2 on 5 matching bases. The source was peripheral blood, collected 28 days after the second AZD1222 dose. In DNA, the CDR3 is TGCGCCAGCAGCTTGGTTGGACTCCAAAGGCAGACCCAGTACTTC. It yields the protein CASSLVGLQRQTQYF.